The 26 T cell receptor beta chains below all came from one sample that was sequenced in a study of T cells expressing NK-cell markers. TCRdb derives one entry per CDR3 protein from the 5' RACE reads, leaving out DNA. The table for this sample gives 120,000 to 150,000 distinct CDR3 sequences. The specimen sequenced was blood T cells: a sorted CD56 or NKG2C T cell subset, CD4+ or CD8+ T cells, or bulk PBMC T cells (not recorded which). Receptors were obtained from a young man in good health.

The chain has TRBV7-9 and TRBJ2-1; the TCRdb call, TRBD2, lacks DNA for checking. This CDR3 has 15 amino acids. In germline, CDR1 is SEHNR, CDR2 FQNEAQ (reference sequence). The CDR3 region is CASSLAGRVYNEQFF.

The CDR3 is CASSFAGVETQYF. The rearrangement joins TRBV7-9 to TRBJ2-5. CDR1 and CDR2 (germline): SEHNR, FQNEAQ (reference sequence). This CDR3 is 13 amino acids long.

The rearrangement uses TRBV4-2 and TRBJ2-2; TCRdb reports TRBD2, a call that lacks DNA to check it against. The germline CDR1 and CDR2 sequences are LGHNA and YNFKEQ. This CDR3 has 16 amino acids. CDR3 residues: CASSQGLAGFTGELFF.

V is TRBV25-1 and J is TRBJ2-7. CDR1 and CDR2 from the germline V gene are MGHDK and SYGVNS. The CDR3 is made up of 12 amino acids. The CDR3 loop reads CASSWSDGQQYF.

The chain carries TRBV27 and TRBJ1-3. From germline, CDR1 is MNHEY and CDR2 SMNVEV (reference sequence). The CDR3 is 13 residues long. The CDR3 protein is CASATAIGNTIYF.

The chain combines TRBV30 with TRBJ1-1. Per the germline V gene, CDR1 is GTSNPN and CDR2 is SVGIG (reference sequence). The CDR3 is made up of 13 amino acids. CDR3 sequence reads: CAWSEIGNTEAFF. Based on the CDR3 plus reference TRBV30 and TRBJ1-1, the full variable domain is SQTIHQWPATLVQPVGSPLSLECTVEGTSNPNLYWYRQAAGRGLQLLFYSVGIGQISSEVPQNLSASRPQDRQFILSSKKLLLSDSGFYLCAWSEIGNTEAFFGQGTRLTVV.

The rearrangement joins TRBV27 to TRBJ2-3; the TRBD2 assignment by TCRdb is unverifiable without DNA. This CDR3 spans 16 amino acids. CDR1 is MNHEY, CDR2 SMNVEV, per germline (reference sequence). CDR3 amino acids: CASSLTGGLSTDTQYF.

The chain links TRBV4-1 to TRBJ2-3; TCRdb's D gene call, TRBD2, goes unchecked for lack of DNA. Germline V lookup: CDR1 MGHRA, CDR2 YSYEKL. This CDR3 is 16 amino acids long. The chain's CDR3 is CASSQDGGASTDTQYF.

The J gene is TRBJ2-7, the V gene TRBV27; there is no DNA to check the TCRdb D call of TRBD2. Germline values: CDR1 MNHEY, CDR2 SMNVEV (reference sequence). CDR3 length equals 12 residues. CDR3 region: CASSLAGSEQYF.

The V and J genes are TRBV2 and TRBJ2-1; TCRdb's D gene call, TRBD2, goes unchecked for lack of DNA. CDR1 and CDR2 (germline): SNHLY, FYNNEI. The CDR3 is 15 residues long. CDR3: CASSVGTSVGNEQFF.

CDR3: CSAVGTGDATNEKLFF. This chain links TRBV20-1 with TRBJ1-4; the D call of TRBD1 rests on TCRdb alone, since no DNA is present to check it. Germline values: CDR1 DFQATT, CDR2 SNEGSKA (reference sequence). The CDR3 has 16 residues.

The CDR3 sequence: CASSLYVGDNEQFF. V gene TRBV12-3 or TRBV12-4 combines with J gene TRBJ2-1. There are 14 residues in the CDR3.

The rearrangement uses TRBV6-1 and TRBJ1-2; the TCRdb call, TRBD1, lacks DNA for checking. Germline V gives CDR1 MNHNS, CDR2 SASEGT. CDR3 size: 13 residues. CDR3 in amino acids: CASCVQGVTGYTF.

The chain is built from TRBV6-2 or TRBV6-3 and TRBJ1-5. In germline, CDR1 is MNHEY, CDR2 SVGEGT. The CDR3 extends over 16 amino acids. CDR3 region: CASSYGGEWGNQPQHF.

This chain links TRBV12-3 or TRBV12-4 with TRBJ1-5; TCRdb designates TRBD1, a call that cannot be tested without DNA. The CDR3 consists of 14 residues. CDR3 protein: CASSPGTGVQPQHF.

The chain has TRBV7-9 and TRBJ2-2. This CDR3 is 14 amino acids long. Germline V gene data show CDR1 as SEHNR and CDR2 as FQNEAQ (reference sequence). Here the CDR3 reads CASSLIGVAGELFF.

The chain carries TRBV20-1 and TRBJ2-5; the D call of TRBD1 rests on TCRdb alone, since no DNA is present to check it. Per the germline V gene, CDR1 is DFQATT and CDR2 is SNEGSKA (reference sequence). The CDR3 contains 16 residues. The chain's CDR3 is CSARGPGQGFLETQYF.

The genes are TRBV7-9 and TRBJ1-2. The CDR3 sequence is 13 residues long. Germline assignment: CDR1 SEHNR and CDR2 FQNEAQ (reference sequence). CDR3: CASSLLINYGYTF.

The chain recombines TRBV30 with TRBJ2-1; absent DNA, TCRdb's TRBD1 call cannot be checked. The CDR3 sequence is 14 residues long. Per germline, CDR1 GTSNPN and CDR2 SVGIG (reference sequence). CDR3 amino acids: CAWIWGTGDHEQFF.

The rearrangement joins TRBV4-1 to TRBJ2-5; the TCRdb D gene call, TRBD2, has no DNA to confirm it. The CDR3 sequence is 18 residues long. The germline V gene encodes CDR1 MGHRA and CDR2 YSYEKL. The CDR3: CASSQEGVGSGSSETQYF.

The chain's CDR3 is CASLSSGSIGEQFF. This chain links TRBV7-9 with TRBJ2-1. The germline V gene has CDR1 SEHNR and CDR2 FQNEAQ (reference sequence). This CDR3 has 14 residues.

The chain recombines TRBV7-6 with TRBJ2-7; TCRdb's D gene call, TRBD2, goes unchecked for lack of DNA. Germline V gene data show CDR1 as SGHVS and CDR2 as FNYEAQ. CDR3 length: 14 amino acids. The CDR3 region is CASSPYVRGNEQYF.

The V call is TRBV7-6, the J call TRBJ2-7; checking the TCRdb D call of TRBD1 is not possible without DNA. The CDR3 totals 15 residues. The germline V gene has CDR1 SGHVS and CDR2 FNYEAQ. CDR3 protein: CASSPRGVAGVEQYF.

The genes are TRBV14 and TRBJ2-1. Looked up from germline, CDR1 is SGHDN and CDR2 is FVKESK. The CDR3 length is 16 residues. CDR3 protein: CASSQETWSSYNEQFF.

This chain joins TRBV5-1 and TRBJ1-1; no DNA is available, so the TRBD1 call from TCRdb remains unchecked. In germline, CDR1 is SGHRS, CDR2 YFSETQ. The CDR3 runs to 16 residues. CDR3 sequence reads: CASSLTPSTGGSQAFF.

V gene TRBV5-5 combines with J gene TRBJ2-2; the D gene TCRdb calls, TRBD2, cannot be checked with no DNA. Looked up from germline, CDR1 is SGHKS and CDR2 is YYEKEE (reference sequence). This CDR3 comprises 15 residues. CDR3 residues: CASSLSPGVFGELFF.